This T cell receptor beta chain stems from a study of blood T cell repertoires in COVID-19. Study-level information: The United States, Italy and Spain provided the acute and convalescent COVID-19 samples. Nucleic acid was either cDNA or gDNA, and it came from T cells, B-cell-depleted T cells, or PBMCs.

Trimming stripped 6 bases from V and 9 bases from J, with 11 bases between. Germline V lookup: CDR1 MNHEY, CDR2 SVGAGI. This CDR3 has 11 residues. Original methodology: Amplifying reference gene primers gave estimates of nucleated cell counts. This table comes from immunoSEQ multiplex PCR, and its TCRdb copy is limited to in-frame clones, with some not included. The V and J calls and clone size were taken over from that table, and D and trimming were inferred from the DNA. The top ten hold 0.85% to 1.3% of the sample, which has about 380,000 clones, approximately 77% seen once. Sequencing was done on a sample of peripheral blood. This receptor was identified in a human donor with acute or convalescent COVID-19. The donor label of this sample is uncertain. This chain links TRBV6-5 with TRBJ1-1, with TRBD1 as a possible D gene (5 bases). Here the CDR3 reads CASRSRGKAFF. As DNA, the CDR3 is TGTGCCAGCAGATCCCGGGGGAAAGCTTTCTTT.